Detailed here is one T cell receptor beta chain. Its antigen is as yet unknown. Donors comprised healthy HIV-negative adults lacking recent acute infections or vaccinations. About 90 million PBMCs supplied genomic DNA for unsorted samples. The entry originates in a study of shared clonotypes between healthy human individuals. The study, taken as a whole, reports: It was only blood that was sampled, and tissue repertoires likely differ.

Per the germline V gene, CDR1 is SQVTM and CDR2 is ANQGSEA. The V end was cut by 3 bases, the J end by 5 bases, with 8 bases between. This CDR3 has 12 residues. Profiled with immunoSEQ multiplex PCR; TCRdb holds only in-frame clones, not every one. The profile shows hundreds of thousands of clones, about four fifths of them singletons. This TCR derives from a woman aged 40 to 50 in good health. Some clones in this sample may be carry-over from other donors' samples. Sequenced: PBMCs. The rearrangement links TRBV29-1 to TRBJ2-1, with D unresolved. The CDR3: CSVDERDNEQFF. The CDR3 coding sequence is TGCAGCGTTGATGAGAGAGACAATGAGCAGTTCTTC.